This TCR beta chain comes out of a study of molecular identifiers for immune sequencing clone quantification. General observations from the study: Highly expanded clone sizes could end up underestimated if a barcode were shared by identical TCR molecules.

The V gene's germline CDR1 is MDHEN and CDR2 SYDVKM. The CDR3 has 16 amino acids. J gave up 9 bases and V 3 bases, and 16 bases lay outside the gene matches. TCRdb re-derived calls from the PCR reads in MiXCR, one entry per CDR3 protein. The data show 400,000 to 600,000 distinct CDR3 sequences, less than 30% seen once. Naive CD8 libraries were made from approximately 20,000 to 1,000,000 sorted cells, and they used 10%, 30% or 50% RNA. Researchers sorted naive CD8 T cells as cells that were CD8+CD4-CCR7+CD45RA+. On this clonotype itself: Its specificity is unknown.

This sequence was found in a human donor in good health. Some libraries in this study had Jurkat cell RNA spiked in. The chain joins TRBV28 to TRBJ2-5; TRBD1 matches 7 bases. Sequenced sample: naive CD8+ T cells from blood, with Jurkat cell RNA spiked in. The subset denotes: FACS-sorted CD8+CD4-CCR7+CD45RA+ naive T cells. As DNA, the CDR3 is TGTGCCAGCAGTTTCCCGCCAGGGGGTGGGCCGGCGCCCCAGTACTTC. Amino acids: CASSFPPGGGPAPQYF.